Presented here are 3 T cell receptor beta chains from one specimen sequenced in a study of T cells in Graves' hyperthyroidism and ophthalmopathy. TCR beta CDR3 region amplification was performed from RNA transcripts. The HTBI primer set drove a first-round RT-PCR of the TCR CDR3. TCRdb independently ran MiXCR on the multiplex PCR reads; one entry per CDR3 protein. The sample yields some 740,000 distinct CDR3 sequences, around 13% seen once. Sequences were obtained from blood. These receptors were collected from a woman aged 18-29 years with Graves' hyperthyroidism.

This clonotype has only a few counts. One end of the junction does not line up with germline, which may come from a read error. The V gene is TRBV27, the J gene TRBJ1-3; D might be TRBD1 (5 bases). This CDR3 is 14 amino acids long. Germline CDR1 MNHEY, CDR2 SMNVEV (reference sequence). CDR3: CASSLRQTGDTIYF. The DNA for the CDR3 is TGTGCCAGCAGTTTACGACAGACTGGAGACACCATATATTTT.

The rearrangement links TRBV19 to TRBJ1-1; D is undetermined. The CDR3 has 14 residues. Trimming removed 6 bases from V and 4 bases from J, with 15 bases in between. The germline CDR1 and CDR2 sequences are LNHDA and SQIVND (reference sequence). This chain's CDR3 is CASSLFFAGTEAFF. CDR3 DNA sequence: TGTGCCAGTAGCCTCTTTTTCGCCGGCACTGAAGCTTTCTTT. The full variable domain, with the rest looked up from reference TRBV19 and TRBJ1-1, is DGGITQSPKYLFRKEGQNVTLSCEQNLNHDAMYWYRQDPGQGLRLIYYSQIVNDFQKGDIAEGYSVSREKKESFPLTVTSAQKNPTAFYLCASSLFFAGTEAFFGQGTRLTVV.

This clonotype was counted ten times or more. The chain is built from TRBV6-5 and TRBJ1-1, with 7 bases aligning to TRBD1. Germline V lookup: CDR1 MNHEY, CDR2 SVGAGI. This CDR3 is 15 amino acids long. V trimming: 0 bases; J trimming: 7 bases; junction bases outside the gene matches: 8. The CDR3 reads CASSYSHRGGGEAFF. CDR3 coding DNA: TGTGCCAGCAGTTACTCGCACAGGGGTGGAGGTGAAGCTTTCTTT.